This T cell receptor (beta chain) appears in the sequencing data of a study of radiotherapy plus CTLA-4 blockade in lung cancer. The table came from immunoSEQ multiplex PCR; TCRdb's copy has only in-frame clones and leaves some out. The table has some 110,000 clones, about 80% seen once. The V end lost 0 bases, the J end lost 5 bases, and 18 bases lay between the germline ends. The CDR3 loop spans 16 amino acids. Germline-derived CDR1 and CDR2 are SGHRS and YFSETQ. The V gene is TRBV5-1, the J gene TRBJ2-7; the D gene is possibly TRBD1 (5 bases). Sequenced here: peripheral blood, sampled from a patient treated with radiotherapy plus ipilimumab. The source of this sequence is a human donor with non-small cell lung cancer that progressed on radiotherapy plus ipilimumab. Some clones in this sample may be carry-over from other donors' samples. In DNA form, the CDR3 reads TGCGCCAGCAGCTTGGGCGTAGGGGCAGGGCGGAACGAGCAGTACTTC. Its translation: CASSLGVGAGRNEQYF.